The present T cell receptor beta chain was sequenced within a study of blood T cell repertoires in COVID-19. For the study at large: Specimens from acute and convalescent COVID-19 originated in the United States, Italy and Spain. In each case, the material was cDNA or gDNA derived from T cells, B-cell-depleted T cells, or PBMCs.

The table came from immunoSEQ multiplex PCR; TCRdb's copy has only in-frame clones and leaves some out. The table shows 400,000 or so clones, with 70% to 90% occurring only once. The Seattle patients joined while their infection was active and were tracked longitudinally afterward. This CDR3 is built from 15 residues. CDR1 and CDR2 (germline): SGHDT, YYEEEE. Between the trimmed V and J ends, which lost 4 bases and 2 bases, there was a span of 15 bases. The sample was peripheral blood. The chain couples TRBV5-6 to TRBJ1-2; TRBD1 is a possible D gene (6 bases). This sequence originates from a woman between 40 and 55 years old with COVID-19, enrolled during active disease. DNA for the CDR3: TGTGCCAGCAGCCCGTACGGGGGGCAGAACTATGGCTACACCTTC. It translates to CASSPYGGQNYGYTF.